This T cell receptor beta chain was documented in a study of T-cell memory formation after mild COVID-19. Study observations and caveats: A second wave expanding day 15 to 37 was CD4+-biased; contracting clones were balanced. Clones from the second wave (peaking day 37) had unconfirmed SARS-CoV-2 specificity.

As to this clonotype: What it recognizes is unknown.

From 5'RACE with constant-segment primers came TCR alpha and TCR beta cDNA libraries that carried sample barcodes and UMIs. Via MiXCR, TCRdb re-called the 5' RACE reads, giving one row per CDR3 protein. This table holds under 400,000 distinct CDR3 sequences, 25% to 30% found once. The sequenced sample was PBMCs or a T cell subset sorted from them (not recorded which). This clonotype was sampled from an adult woman who had mild COVID-19 (a few samples of this study predate the infection). Cell type and time point are not known.

CDR3 protein: CASSQEEGVGANVLTF. CDR3 bases: TGCGCCAGCAGCCAAGAGGAGGGGGTCGGGGCCAACGTCCTGACTTTC. The rearrangement links TRBV4-3 to TRBJ2-6, with D perhaps given as TRBD1 or TRBD2 (6 bases each). The germline V gene has CDR1 LGHNA and CDR2 YSLEER. Trimming cost V 0 bases and J 4 bases, with 10 bases left between them. CDR3 length: 16 residues.